One sample yielded the 32 T cell receptor beta chains listed below, sequenced in a study of blood T cell repertoires in COVID-19. Libraries were prepared by immunoSEQ multiplex PCR; TCRdb keeps only in-frame clonotypes and omits some of them. The sample lists a few hundred thousand clones, 75% to 85% seen once, with 9.7% in the top ten. The sequencing input was peripheral blood. The receptors derive from a man aged 45-65 years with active or convalescent COVID-19.

V is TRBV19 and J is TRBJ1-5; 7 bases match TRBD1. The V segment lost 5 bases and the J segment 2 bases; nucleotides outside the gene matches: 9. The CDR3 runs to 16 residues. Germline V gene lookup returns CDR1 LNHDA and CDR2 SQIVND (reference sequence). CDR3 sequence reads: CASSASTGYGNQPQHF. For the CDR3, the DNA is TGTGCCAGTAGTGCTTCGACAGGGTATGGCAATCAGCCCCAGCATTTT.

V gene TRBV5-1 combines with J gene TRBJ2-1; 8 positions agree with TRBD2. CDR3 length equals 14 residues. V was pared by 5 bases and J by 10 bases, with 11 bases of the junction left unmatched. CDR1 SGHRS and CDR2 YFSETQ come from the germline V gene. The CDR3 sequence is CASRFLAGSREQFF. CDR3 sequence (DNA): TGCGCCAGCAGATTTTTAGCGGGGTCCCGGGAGCAGTTCTTC.

The V gene is TRBV7-3, the J gene TRBJ2-6, with no clear D. The length of the CDR3 is 14 residues. In germline, CDR1 is SGHTA, CDR2 FQGTGA. V was trimmed by 2 bases and J by 2 bases, leaving 4 bases between them. The CDR3 nucleotides read TGTGCCAGCAGCTTAGGCCCTGGGGCCAACGTCCTGACTTTC. It translates to CASSLGPGANVLTF.

The genes are TRBV11-2 and TRBJ1-6; D is unclear. V was trimmed by 5 bases and J by 3 bases, leaving 17 bases between them. From germline, CDR1 is SGHAT and CDR2 FQNNGV. This CDR3 contains 17 residues. Here the CDR3 DNA reads TGTGCCAGCAGCCTCCCCCGGGGTGTCGTCTATAATTCACCCCTCCACTTT. This encodes CASSLPRGVVYNSPLHF.

This clone showed up just a few times. The chain combines TRBV11-2 with TRBJ1-3; D uncertain. Germline loops: CDR1 SGHAT, CDR2 FQNNGV. Trimming took off 1 base at V and 1 base at J, with 14 bases between the two ends. This CDR3 is 17 amino acids long. The CDR3 DNA sequence: TGTGCCAGCAGCTTAGGGGCCTTTCCGGGGTCTGGAAACACCATATATTTT. Translation: CASSLGAFPGSGNTIYF.

This clone was detected a few times. The chain carries TRBV28 and TRBJ1-5, with 10 bases matching TRBD1. Trimming cost V 6 bases and J 2 bases; bases outside gene matches: 1. This CDR3 is 14 amino acids long. From germline, CDR1 is MDHEN and CDR2 SYDVKM. CDR3 residues: CASRGTGGNQPQHF. The DNA of the CDR3 is TGTGCCAGCAGGGGGACAGGGGGCAATCAGCCCCAGCATTTT.

The gene calls are TRBV11-2 and TRBJ2-7; TRBD2 matches at 8 bases. With V trimmed by 0 bases and J by 2 bases, 3 bases remained unmatched. The CDR3 has 15 amino acids. In germline, CDR1 is SGHAT, CDR2 FQNNGV. The CDR3 coding sequence is TGTGCCAGCAGCTTAGATCGGGAGGGAACCTACGAGCAGTACTTC. Protein product: CASSLDREGTYEQYF. Full variable domain (missing parts from reference TRBV11-2 and TRBJ2-7): EAGVAQSPRYKIIEKRQSVAFWCNPISGHATLYWYQQILGQGPKLLIQFQNNGVVDDSQLPKDRFSAERLKGVDSTLKIQPAKLEDSAVYLCASSLDREGTYEQYFGPGTRLTVT.

DNA for the CDR3: TGTGCCAGCAGCGATCGGGGGGGCCCTGATACGCAGTATTTT. Protein sequence: CASSDRGGPDTQYF. The chain uses TRBV7-3 and TRBJ2-3; TRBD2 matches 8 bases. This CDR3 is built from 14 residues. The trim removed 5 bases at V and 6 bases at J, leaving 7 bases unmatched. Germline CDR1 SGHTA, CDR2 FQGTGA.

The V and J genes are TRBV3-1 (or the pseudogene TRBV3-2) and TRBJ1-1; 7 positions match TRBD1. Germline V gives CDR1 LGHDT, CDR2 YNNKEL (reference sequence). The CDR3 covers 14 residues. J was trimmed by 0 bases and V by 5 bases; bases with no gene match: 3. The CDR3 region has the DNA TGTGCCAGCAGCGAACAGGGGTTGAACACTGAAGCTTTCTTT. It yields the protein CASSEQGLNTEAFF.

This chain's CDR3 is CASSLEQNNNSPLHF. Here the CDR3 DNA reads TGCGCCAGCAGCTTGGAACAGAATAATAATTCACCCCTCCACTTT. V and J are TRBV5-1 and TRBJ1-6, with no clear D. The CDR3 is 15 amino acids. V was trimmed by 0 bases and J by 5 bases, leaving 9 bases between them. CDR1 is SGHRS and CDR2 is YFSETQ in the germline V gene.

This clone has only a few counts. The gene calls are TRBV19 and TRBJ2-1; D remains ambiguous. CDR1 is LNHDA and CDR2 is SQIVND in the germline V gene (reference sequence). V shed 2 bases and J shed 6 bases, with 8 bases lying between them. This CDR3 region has 13 residues. CDR3 protein: CASSINSRNEQFF. The CDR3 DNA reads TGTGCCAGTAGTATAAACTCGCGCAATGAGCAGTTCTTC.

The chain carries TRBV5-1 and TRBJ2-3; 13 bases align to TRBD2. Germline V gives CDR1 SGHRS, CDR2 YFSETQ. Germline trimming cut 4 bases from V and 1 base from J; bases unmatched to any gene: 9. The CDR3 spans 18 residues. The CDR3 reads CASSTGTSGIGGTDTQYF. As DNA, the CDR3 is TGCGCCAGCAGCACCGGGACTAGCGGGATTGGGGGCACAGATACGCAGTATTTT.

In its sample, this clone was seen a few times. This sequence joins TRBV7-2 and TRBJ2-3, with 8 nucleotides matching TRBD2. The CDR3 totals 16 residues. Per germline, CDR1 SGHTA and CDR2 FQGNSA. Unmatched junction bases numbered 5, after V lost 2 bases and J lost 1 base. DNA for the CDR3: TGTGCCAGCAGCTTAAAGTTGCGGGGGGGCACAGATACGCAGTATTTT. This gives the protein CASSLKLRGGTDTQYF.

This clone showed up just once. The chain has TRBV5-1 and TRBJ2-1, with 9 bases aligning to TRBD2. The V and J ends lost 4 bases and 2 bases, in that order; junction bases with no gene match: 4. The CDR3 is made up of 15 amino acids. Germline V gene sequence: CDR1 SGHRS, CDR2 YFSETQ. CDR3 in amino acids: CASSPLAGPYNEQFF. Written as DNA, the CDR3 is TGCGCCAGCAGCCCCCTAGCGGGACCCTACAATGAGCAGTTCTTC.

DNA for the CDR3: TGTGCCTGGAGTACCCCGGACAGGGGGCGCCCCAATGAGCAGTTCTTC. It encodes CAWSTPDRGRPNEQFF. J is TRBJ2-1 and V is TRBV30; TRBD1 matches 11 bases. Germline CDR1 reads GTSNPN; CDR2 reads SVGIG (reference sequence). V trimming: 2 bases; J trimming: 6 bases; junction bases outside the gene matches: 9. This CDR3 is built from 16 residues.

This sequence joins TRBV5-1 and TRBJ2-1; 8 bases match TRBD1. Germline CDR1 reads SGHRS; CDR2 reads YFSETQ. V was clipped by 4 bases and J by 6 bases; unmatched bases: 9. The CDR3 runs 15 residues. CDR3: CASSPGQGTVNEQFF. The CDR3 DNA reads as TGCGCCAGCAGCCCCGGACAGGGAACTGTCAATGAGCAGTTCTTC.

The chain carries TRBV5-4 and TRBJ2-5; a weak D match, TRBD2 (5 bases). The CDR3 runs to 13 residues. Trimming took off 4 bases at V and 7 bases at J, with 14 bases between the two ends. The germline gives CDR1 SGHNT, CDR2 YYREEE (reference sequence). CDR3 in DNA: TGTGCCAGCAGCCTAGACTATCAGGCGACCCAGTACTTC. Its protein is CASSLDYQATQYF.

The CDR3, as DNA: TGTGCCAGCAGCTTATGGGAGGCAGATACGCAGTATTTT. Translation: CASSLWEADTQYF. V gene TRBV7-3 combines with J gene TRBJ2-3, with D maybe TRBD2 (6 bases). This CDR3 has 13 amino acids. Germline assignment: CDR1 SGHTA and CDR2 FQGTGA. V was trimmed by 2 bases and J by 4 bases, leaving 7 bases between them.

The chain combines TRBV6-5 with TRBJ1-1, with TRBD1 matching over 8 bases. The V and J ends lost 7 bases and 1 base, in that order; junction bases with no gene match: 8. CDR3 size: 15 residues. Looked up from germline, CDR1 is MNHEY and CDR2 is SVGAGI. CDR3 protein: CASNIGGQGNTEAFF. DNA for the CDR3: TGTGCCAGCAACATCGGCGGACAGGGGAACACTGAAGCTTTCTTT.

The genes are TRBV6-1 and TRBJ1-1; 7 bases agree with TRBD1. The V and J ends lost 5 bases and 3 bases, in that order; junction bases with no gene match: 3. The CDR3 covers 13 residues. The V gene's germline CDR1 is MNHNS and CDR2 SASEGT. The DNA for the CDR3 is TGTGCCAGCAGTCTACAGGGGTACACTGAAGCTTTCTTT. It specifies CASSLQGYTEAFF.

This clone appeared once. The rearrangement links TRBV5-4 to TRBJ2-7, with D perhaps matching TRBD2 (6 bases). The CDR3 is 16 residues long. The V end was cut by 0 bases, the J end by 2 bases, with 15 bases between. From germline, CDR1 is SGHNT and CDR2 YYREEE (reference sequence). CDR3 nucleotide sequence: TGTGCCAGCAGCTTGGAGGGAGGAGGGTCCCCCTACGAGCAGTACTTC. This codes for CASSLEGGGSPYEQYF.

This clone appeared a single time. The chain combines TRBV7-2 with TRBJ2-2; 7 nucleotides line up with TRBD2. The CDR3 is 14 amino acids. Germline V lookup: CDR1 SGHTA, CDR2 FQGNSA. J gave up 6 bases and V 5 bases, and 6 bases lay outside the gene matches. CDR3 nucleotide sequence: TGTGCCAGCAGCCCACTAGCGATCGCCGGGGAGCTGTTTTTT. Its translation is CASSPLAIAGELFF. Filled out from reference TRBV7-2 and TRBJ2-2, the complete variable domain reads GAGVSQSPSNKVTEKGKDVELRCDPISGHTALYWYRQSLGQGLEFLIYFQGNSAPDKSGLPSDRFSAERTGGSVSTLTIQRTQQEDSAVYLCASSPLAIAGELFFGEGSRLTVL.

This chain links TRBV5-6 with TRBJ2-1; TRBD2 matches at 14 bases. CDR1 and CDR2 from the germline V gene are SGHDT and YYEEEE. The CDR3 contains 18 residues. V lost 4 bases to trimming and J lost 4 bases; unmatched junction nucleotides: 10. CDR3 bases: TGTGCCAGCAGCGGCGGACTAGCGGGGGGACTGGATTACAATGAGCAGTTCTTC. This translates into CASSGGLAGGLDYNEQFF.

CDR3 sequence reads: CASSLQGQGPGLYGYTF. CDR3 nucleotide sequence: TGTGCCAGCAGTTTACAAGGGCAGGGTCCGGGACTCTATGGCTACACCTTC. The V gene is TRBV28, the J gene TRBJ1-2, with a tentative D call TRBD1 (5 bases). The germline CDR1 and CDR2 sequences are MDHEN and SYDVKM. The V gene lost 2 bases and the J gene lost 4 bases, with 20 bases spanning the gap. The CDR3 is 17 residues long.

This chain links TRBV10-3 with TRBJ1-5; 7 positions agree with TRBD1. With V trimmed by 0 bases and J by 11 bases, 10 bases remained unmatched. The length of the CDR3 is 15 residues. CDR1 is ENHRY and CDR2 is SYGVKD in the germline V gene. Here the CDR3 reads CAISESGQKAQTQHF. DNA of the CDR3: TGTGCCATCAGTGAGTCGGGACAGAAGGCGCAGACCCAGCATTTT.

The V and J genes are TRBV21-1 and TRBJ2-1; TRBD2, the table's D call, lacks a check against the DNA. TRBV21-1 is marked as a pseudogene. The CDR3 spans 16 residues. The CDR3 sequence is CASSPWGGGKINEQFF. DNA for the CDR3: TGTGCCAGCAGCCCGTGGGGAGGGGGGAAGATCAATGAGCAGTTCTTC.

The table lists this clone with a few counts. The chain is built from TRBV2 and TRBJ2-2; no firm D call. Trimming pared 6 bases from V and 7 bases from J, leaving 15 bases between. Germline assignment: CDR1 SNHLY and CDR2 FYNNEI. The CDR3 length is 14 residues. The CDR3 reads CASSITPSGGELFF. CDR3 in DNA: TGTGCCAGCAGCATAACCCCTTCAGGCGGGGAGCTGTTTTTT.

This clone was counted once. This sequence joins TRBV5-1 and TRBJ2-3; 12 bases match TRBD2. CDR1 and CDR2 from the germline V gene are SGHRS and YFSETQ. The CDR3 loop spans 16 amino acids. V shed 4 bases and J 1 base; nucleotides not matched to a gene: 4. DNA for the CDR3: TGCGCCAGCAGCCCCAGACTAGCGGGGGGCACAGATACGCAGTATTTT. Encoded protein: CASSPRLAGGTDTQYF.

The rearrangement links TRBV27 to TRBJ1-2; 11 positions match TRBD1. CDR3 length: 15 residues. V lost 4 bases, J lost 5 bases, and 6 bases stayed unmatched. Germline CDR1 and CDR2: MNHEY and SMNVEV (reference sequence). As DNA, the CDR3 is TGTGCCAGCAGTTCTGGACAGGGGGCGGGTTATGGCTACACCTTC. Protein: CASSSGQGAGYGYTF.

V and J are TRBV6-5 and TRBJ2-2; D is unresolved. The CDR3 covers 14 residues. The V and J ends lost 6 bases and 7 bases respectively, with 15 bases between them. The germline V gene has CDR1 MNHEY and CDR2 SVGAGI. The CDR3 nucleotides read TGTGCCAGCAGCTATCATATCAACGACGGGGAGCTGTTTTTT. This codes for CASSYHINDGELFF.

The chain recombines TRBV4-3 with TRBJ1-3, with a possible D match to TRBD1 (6 bases). The V end was cut by 4 bases, the J end by 4 bases, with 14 bases between. From germline, CDR1 is LGHNA and CDR2 YSLEER. This CDR3 is built from 15 residues. In DNA, the CDR3 is TGCGCCAGCAGCCGAGCCAGGGGTTCCGGAAACACCATATATTTT. Translation gives CASSRARGSGNTIYF.

The chain recombines TRBV4-3 with TRBJ1-6; TRBD1 matches 8 bases. V gave up 2 bases and J gave up 0 bases; unmatched junction bases: 15. CDR1 is LGHNA, CDR2 YSLEER, per germline. This CDR3 is built from 21 residues. The CDR3 DNA reads TGCGCCAGCAGCCAACGTTTAATTGGGCAGGGGGCCAGCTCCTATAATTCACCCCTCCACTTT. Protein: CASSQRLIGQGASSYNSPLHF.